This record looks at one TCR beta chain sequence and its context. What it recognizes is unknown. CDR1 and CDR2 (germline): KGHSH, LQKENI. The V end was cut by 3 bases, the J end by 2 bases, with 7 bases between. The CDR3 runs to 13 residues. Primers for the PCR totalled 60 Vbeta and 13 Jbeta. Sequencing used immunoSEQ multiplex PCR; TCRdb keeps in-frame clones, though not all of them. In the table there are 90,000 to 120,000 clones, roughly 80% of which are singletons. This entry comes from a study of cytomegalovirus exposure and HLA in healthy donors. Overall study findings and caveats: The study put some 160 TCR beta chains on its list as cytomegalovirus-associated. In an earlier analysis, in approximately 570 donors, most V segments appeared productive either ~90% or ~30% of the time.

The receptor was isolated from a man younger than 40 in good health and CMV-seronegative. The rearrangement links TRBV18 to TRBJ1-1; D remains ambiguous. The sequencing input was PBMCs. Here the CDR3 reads CASSPTTNTEAFF. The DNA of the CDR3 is TGTGCCAGCTCACCCACGACAAACACTGAAGCTTTCTTT.